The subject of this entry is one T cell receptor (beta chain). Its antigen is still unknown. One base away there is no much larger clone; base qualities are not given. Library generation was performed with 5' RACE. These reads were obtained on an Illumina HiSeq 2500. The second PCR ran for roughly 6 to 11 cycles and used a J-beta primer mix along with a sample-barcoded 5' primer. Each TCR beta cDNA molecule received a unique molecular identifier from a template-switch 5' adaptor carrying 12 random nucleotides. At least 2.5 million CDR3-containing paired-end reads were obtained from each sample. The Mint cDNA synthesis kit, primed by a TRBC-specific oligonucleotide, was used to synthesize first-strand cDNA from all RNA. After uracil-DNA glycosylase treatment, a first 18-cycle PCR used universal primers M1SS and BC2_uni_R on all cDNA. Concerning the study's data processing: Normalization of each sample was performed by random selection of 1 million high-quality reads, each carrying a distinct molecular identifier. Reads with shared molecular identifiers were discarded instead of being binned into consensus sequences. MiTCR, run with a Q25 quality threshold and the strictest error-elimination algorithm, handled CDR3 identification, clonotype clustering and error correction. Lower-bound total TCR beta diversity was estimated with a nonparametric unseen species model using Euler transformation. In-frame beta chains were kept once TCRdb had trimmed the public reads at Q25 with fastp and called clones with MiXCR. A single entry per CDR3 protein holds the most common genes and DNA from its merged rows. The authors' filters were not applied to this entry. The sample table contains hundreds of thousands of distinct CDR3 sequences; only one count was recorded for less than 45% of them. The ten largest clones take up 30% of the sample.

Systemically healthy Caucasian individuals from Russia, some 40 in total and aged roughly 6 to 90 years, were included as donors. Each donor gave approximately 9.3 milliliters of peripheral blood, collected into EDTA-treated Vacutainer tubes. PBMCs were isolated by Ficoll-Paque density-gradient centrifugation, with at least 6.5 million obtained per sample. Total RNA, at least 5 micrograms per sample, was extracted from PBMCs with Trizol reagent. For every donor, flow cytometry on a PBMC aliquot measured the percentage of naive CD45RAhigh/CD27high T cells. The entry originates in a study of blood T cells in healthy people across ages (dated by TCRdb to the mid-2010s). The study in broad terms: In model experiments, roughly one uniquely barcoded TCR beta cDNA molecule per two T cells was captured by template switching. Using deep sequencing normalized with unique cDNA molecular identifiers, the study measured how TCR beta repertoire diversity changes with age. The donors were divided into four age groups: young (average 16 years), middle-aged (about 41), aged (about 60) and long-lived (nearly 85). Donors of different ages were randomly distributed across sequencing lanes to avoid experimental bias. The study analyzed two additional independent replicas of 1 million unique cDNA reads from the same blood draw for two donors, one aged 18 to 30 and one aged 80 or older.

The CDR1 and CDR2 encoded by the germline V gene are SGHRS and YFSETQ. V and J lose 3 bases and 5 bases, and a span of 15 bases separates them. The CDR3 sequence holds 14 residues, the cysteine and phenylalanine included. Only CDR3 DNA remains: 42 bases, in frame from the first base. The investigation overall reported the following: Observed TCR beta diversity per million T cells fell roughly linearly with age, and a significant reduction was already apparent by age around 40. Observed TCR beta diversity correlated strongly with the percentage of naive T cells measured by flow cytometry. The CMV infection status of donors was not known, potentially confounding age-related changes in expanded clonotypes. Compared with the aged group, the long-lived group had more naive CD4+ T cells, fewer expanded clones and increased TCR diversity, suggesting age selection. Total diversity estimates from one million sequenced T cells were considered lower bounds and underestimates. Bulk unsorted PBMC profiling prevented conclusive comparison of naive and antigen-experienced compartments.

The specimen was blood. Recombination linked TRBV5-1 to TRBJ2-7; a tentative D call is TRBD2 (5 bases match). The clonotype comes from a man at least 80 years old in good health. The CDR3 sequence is CASSSRTGNNEQYF. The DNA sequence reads TGCGCCAGCAGCTCCCGAACGGGAAATAACGAGCAGTACTTC.